This T cell receptor (beta chain) was obtained from a study of blood T cell repertoires in COVID-19. Whole-study context: The analysed material was cDNA or gDNA that came from T cells, B-cell-depleted T cells, or PBMCs.

Study processing details: Reference gene primer amplification yielded estimated nucleated cell counts. Clones were read by immunoSEQ multiplex PCR, and TCRdb kept only the in-frame ones, dropping some. The V and J calls and the clone size are those of that table, but D and trimming were determined from the DNA. The sample carries more than 200,000 clones, around 90% recorded once. This CDR3 has 13 residues. CDR1 is LNHNV, CDR2 YYDKDF, per germline (reference sequence). The V and J ends lost 3 bases and 4 bases respectively, with 9 bases between them. This chain connects TRBV15 to TRBJ1-1; D is ambiguous. The TCR originated in a human donor in a cohort sampled during active COVID-19. The material sequenced was peripheral blood. The CDR3 DNA follows: TGTGCCACCAGCAGCCAGAGGAGCACTGAAGCTTTCTTT. Protein product: CATSSQRSTEAFF.